This section outlines one TCR beta chain sequence together with its context. Its target antigen remains unknown. Base-call qualities are not available, and no considerably larger clone is one nucleotide away. This record belongs to a study of cytomegalovirus exposure and HLA in healthy donors (dated by TCRdb to 2016 to 2017). Regarding the study in general: An earlier analysis of 587 of the donors reported 276 Gb of sequence data and around 110 million unique TCR beta sequences obtained from approximately 180 million T cells. An early release that covered 500 to 800 HLA-typed donors contained around 300 gigabases of sequencing data and around 80 million unique TCR sequences. Among the approximately 400 genotyped donors, approximately 82% belonged to the genetic ancestry cluster associated with self-reported Caucasian donors. The study aimed to test whether cataloging public T cell receptors could reveal signatures of past pathogen exposure. The study profiled the T cell repertoires of under 850 subjects by immunosequencing and related them to cytomegalovirus serostatus. A separate validation cohort of roughly 110 different subjects was used in addition to the roughly 620-subject first cohort. To predict cytomegalovirus infection status, the study combined high-throughput TCR immunosequencing, statistical association of individual TCRs with disease status, and machine learning. A later analysis re-examined previously published TCR beta repertoires from several hundred donors and added high-resolution HLA genotyping to investigate patterns of TCR occurrence. Rather than drawing on any new phenotypic data, the later analysis identified candidate immune exposures from TCR beta sequences and the way those sequences occurred across donors. To decide whether each TCR beta V gene segment behaved as functional or pseudogenic, an earlier analysis of over 500 of the donors relied on high-throughput TCR beta sequencing. Alongside the repertoire data, information on donor age, sex, ethnicity and CMV serostatus was compiled. A later genetic analysis used genome-wide SNP genotypes for about three fifths of the 666 donors, treating that subset as a discovery cohort. Every discovery cohort repertoire had been produced on one sequencing platform. HLA typing included class I and class II loci at four-digit resolution. The number of typed donors differed by locus: roughly 629-630 for A, B, C, DRB1 and DQB1; about 520 for DQA1; around 610 for DPA1; and around 490 for DPB1. Four or five DR-DQ haplotypes were treated as single units for association and clustering because of strong linkage in the cohort. Among roughly 370 genotyped donors of the cohort, an average of approximately 250,000 unique TCR beta nucleotide sequences were sequenced per donor, 15% to 20% of them non-productive.

The cohort comprised more than 550 healthy bone marrow donors. At the time of sampling, every cohort member was nominally healthy, though immune exposures that went unrecorded were likely present. The donor was CMV seronegative and was included in the group of approximately 350 seronegative cohort members. Every donor gave a peripheral blood sample, and the peripheral blood mononuclear cells from that sample were used for TCR beta sequencing. Genomic DNA was extracted from the blood cell samples with the Qiagen DNeasy Blood Extraction Kit. The library was obtained by the immunoSEQ multiplex PCR assay. The multiplex PCR relied on a mix of 60 forward primers for TCR Vbeta segments and 13 reverse primers for TCR Jbeta segments. Amplification of the CDR3 region of rearranged TCR beta genes was performed with a multiplex PCR assay on genomic DNA. The amplified TCR beta libraries were sequenced on the Illumina HiSeq System as 87-base-pair reads. The published analysis was carried out like this. A later analysis tallied 75 million to 85 million unique TCR beta chains across the roughly 610 repertoires, and around 9.9 million of those chains were shared by two or more donors. Raw reads were error-corrected and collapsed into unique sequences with a nearest-neighbor algorithm that merged closely related sequences to remove PCR and sequencing errors. CDR3 sequences were aligned to IMGT reference sequences to assign V, D and J gene segments. For a sequence to be retained, a match of at least six nucleotides was required to both a V gene segment and a J gene segment. Rearrangements were classified as productive when the CDR3 lacked stop codons and remained in frame with V and J, and all other rearrangements were classified as non-productive. Following IMGT convention, CDR3 was defined as the stretch from the second conserved V-encoded cysteine to the conserved J-encoded phenylalanine. The earlier analysis of some 580 of the donors excluded any sequence lacking an unambiguous match to a single V gene segment. In an earlier analysis of 587 of the donors, V segments were called functional above 56.7% productive rearrangements and were called segregating when the between-donor standard deviation exceeded 5%. A statistical classification framework was developed to diagnose cytomegalovirus status using the catalog of TCR beta chain sequences. A later analysis assigned V and J genes by comparing TCR nucleotide sequences with IMGT/GENE-DB human TR gene sequences. In a later analysis, CDR3 sequences and most-parsimonious VDJ recombination scenarios were assigned using the TCRdist pipeline. In a later analysis, each TCR beta chain was defined by its CDR3 amino acid sequence together with its V-gene family, and reads lacking a unique V-gene family were excluded. In a later analysis, 450 to 600 highly shared, low-generation-probability nucleotide sequences were removed to address suspected cross-contamination and a sequencing artifact. In a later analysis, a clonal expansion index for each public chain was calculated from normalized within-repertoire ranks of inferred template counts. Generation probabilities in a later analysis came from a VDJ recombination model fitted to out-of-frame rearrangements, and those results were checked against IGoR. In a later analysis, TCR-TCR, TCR-HLA and TCR-CMV co-occurrence was scored with hypergeometric tests, and a repertoire-size bias correction was applied to TCR pairs. To estimate false discovery rates, a later analysis permuted the HLA or CMV assignments 20 times. A later analysis grouped co-occurring TCRs with DBSCAN, adding TCRdist sequence similarity when clustering within HLA-allele-positive subsets. Repertoires with fewer than 30,000 or more than 120,000 public chains, plus five repertoires with anomalous nucleotide sharing, were excluded from co-occurrence clustering. TCRdb re-hosts the immuneACCESS table, in-frame sequences only. Its copies lack some clones; in the studies checked, an unresolved V gene accounts for under half of them, and the cause for the rest is not known. V and J calls and clone size are those listed in that table; D and trimming were worked out from the DNA. In all, the sample holds 200,000 to 250,000 clones, and 70% to 80% of those were seen once. The ten largest account for about 14% of the sample.

What the research found in general, with its limitations: According to a later genetic analysis, donors in an Asian-associated ancestry cluster had fewer N-insertions in productive TCRs than the roughly 700-donor mean. Specific HLA alleles were associated with over 15,000 TCR beta sequences at a false discovery rate of 0.05 in a later analysis. Most TCR sequences were seen in very few donors, while some public TCRs were found in many individuals. Correlated functional status among segregating V segments might be attributable to linkage disequilibrium, but an unknown experimental factor could not be ruled out. For the cohort, immune exposure information was limited to CMV serostatus. In a later genetic analysis, a missense DCLRE1C variant was associated with V-gene and J-gene trimming of TCR beta chains, and the association was replicated in an independent cohort. A later analysis reported that several top co-occurrence clusters appeared linked to parvovirus B19, influenza, CMV and Epstein-Barr virus. According to a later analysis, TCR association rates differed among HLA loci, with DRB1 alleles showing the most associated TCRs and HLA-C alleles showing the fewest. In vitro tests confirmed that a few of the cytomegalovirus-associated TCR beta chains recognize cytomegalovirus antigens. The earlier analysis of almost 600 of the donors excluded some 15 rarely observed V segments, including chromosome 9 orphons, because counts were too low. The authors suggested that the approach could potentially be generalized to other disease states and immunological phenotypes. The classifier was reported to diagnose cytomegalovirus status with high specificity and sensitivity in both the original cohort and the validation cohort. In an earlier analysis of about 600 of the donors, most TCR beta V segments appeared in productive rearrangements about 90% or about 30% of the time, broadly matching IMGT annotations. When HLA alleles, especially DR and DQ, strongly co-occurred, TCR associations were difficult to assign to individual alleles. Only TCR beta chains were sequenced in this cohort, and the absence of alpha or paired-chain data limited detectable features. According to a later analysis, most CMV-associated TCR beta chains appeared to be HLA-restricted, and the HLA associations seemed to be driven largely by CMV exposure. Sequencing depth was assumed to be roughly uniform across donors in the presence/absence analyses, though that assumption may not hold. The sequencing pipeline was judged likely to have produced a cluster of highly shared sequence variants as a technical artifact. In a later analysis, HLA-associated TCR beta chains showed more clonal expansion and lower generation probabilities than non-associated chains that were equally common. Because HLA typing was unavailable for some donors at each locus, only the typed subset was used in association tests. A further reported finding was that TCR beta sequences accurately predicted the HLA-A and HLA-B alleles for most subjects in the first cohort. The study gave a list of more than 150 TCR beta chains associated with cytomegalovirus.

Sample: PBMCs. This receptor was identified in a man aged 35-49 years in good health and CMV-seronegative.

The encoded CDR3 is CASSRSSTEGYTF. The bases read TGTGCCAGCAGCCGATCCTCGACAGAAGGCTACACCTTC. The chain links TRBV7-2 with TRBJ1-2; possibly the D gene is TRBD1, per 5 matching bases. The CDR3 sequence holds 13 residues, the cysteine and phenylalanine included. Only the CDR3 portion is preserved as DNA: 39 bases, with reading frame beginning at the first base. CDR1 and CDR2 were assigned from the germline V gene as SGHTA and FQGNSA. Trimming costs V 5 bases and J 8 bases, and their ends lie 15 bases apart.